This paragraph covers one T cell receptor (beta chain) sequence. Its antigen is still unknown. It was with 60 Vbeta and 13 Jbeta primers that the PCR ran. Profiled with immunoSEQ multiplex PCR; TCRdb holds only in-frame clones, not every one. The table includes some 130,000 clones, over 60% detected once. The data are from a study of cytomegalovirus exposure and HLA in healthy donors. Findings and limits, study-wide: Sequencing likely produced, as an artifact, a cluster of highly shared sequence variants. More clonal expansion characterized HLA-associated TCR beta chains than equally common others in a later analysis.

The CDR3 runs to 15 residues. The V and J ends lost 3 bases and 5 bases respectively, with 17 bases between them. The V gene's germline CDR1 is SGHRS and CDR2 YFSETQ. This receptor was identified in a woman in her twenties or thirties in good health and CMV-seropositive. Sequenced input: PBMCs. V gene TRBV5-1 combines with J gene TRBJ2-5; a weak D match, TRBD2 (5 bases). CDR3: CASSSAGPSEETQYF. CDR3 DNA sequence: TGCGCCAGCAGCTCGGCGGGCCCATCCGAGGAGACCCAGTACTTC.